The clone carrying this T cell receptor (beta chain) was recorded at least ten times. The antigen is unknown. The CDR3 runs to 15 residues. The germline CDR1 and CDR2 sequences are MRHNA and SNTAGT. J lost 4 bases, V lost 3 bases, and 2 bases had no gene match. In the source study's methods: Clinicopathological groups supplied CDR3 differences that were used to build a distant-metastasis classifier for papillary thyroid cancer. TCRdb reanalyzed the PCR reads via MiXCR. It is TCRdb's table, rather than the study itself, that gives the V and J calls and clone size. The sample carries some 10,000 clones, around 12% recorded once. The data were obtained in a study of metastatic and nonmetastatic thyroid tumors. Overall study: Repertoires were compared across blood and tumor or nodule tissue from malignant and benign thyroid patients.

Study-level points and caveats: As reported, TCR beta diversity in blood and tumor was significantly higher in malignant thyroid tumors than in benign nodules.

Treatment of any kind had been given to no patient before thyroid surgery. The chain combines TRBV6-4 with TRBJ2-3, with 12 positions matching TRBD2. The material sequenced was blood. This sequence was found in a female donor with papillary thyroid cancer or a benign thyroid nodule (not recorded which). Some clones in this sample may be carry-over from other donors' samples. CDR3: CASSELAGGADTQYF. CDR3 in DNA: TGTGCCAGCAGTGAACTAGCGGGAGGTGCAGATACGCAGTATTTT.